The next 15 T cell receptor beta chains were all read from a single sample in a study of blood T cell repertoires in COVID-19. Clones were sequenced by immunoSEQ multiplex PCR, and TCRdb holds only the in-frame ones, with some missing. The profile shows 200,000 or so clones, roughly 75% of them singletons. Sequencing used peripheral blood. All receptors come from a woman aged 70 to 79 with acute or convalescent COVID-19.

V is TRBV5-6 and J is TRBJ1-1; D remains ambiguous. The CDR3 has 15 residues. V was cut by 0 bases and J by 3 bases, with 12 bases left in between. CDR1 is SGHDT and CDR2 is YYEEEE in the germline V gene. DNA of the CDR3: TGTGCCAGCAGCTTGGATGGAGGGAGGGACACTGAAGCTTTCTTT. As protein: CASSLDGGRDTEAFF.

In its sample, this clone was seen once. The chain recombines TRBV5-1 with TRBJ1-1; the match to TRBD1 covers 8 bases. In germline, CDR1 is SGHRS, CDR2 YFSETQ. This CDR3 is built from 15 residues. V gave up 4 bases and J gave up 1 base; unmatched junction bases: 6. The CDR3: CASSPQGQGNTEAFF. In DNA form, the CDR3 reads TGCGCCAGCAGCCCACAAGGACAGGGGAACACTGAAGCTTTCTTT.

This chain uses TRBV18 with TRBJ2-5; D perhaps matches TRBD2 (6 bases). The CDR3 extends over 15 amino acids. Germline-derived CDR1 and CDR2 are KGHSH and LQKENI. V was pared by 6 bases and J by 2 bases, with 16 bases between. Here the CDR3 reads CASSAAGGGQETQYF. CDR3 DNA sequence: TGTGCCAGCTCGGCGGCCGGGGGAGGACAAGAGACCCAGTACTTC.

This chain joins TRBV7-2 and TRBJ2-1; D is possibly TRBD2 (6 bases). V was pared by 0 bases and J by 3 bases, with 9 bases between. The germline V gene has CDR1 SGHTA and CDR2 FQGNSA. This CDR3 is 15 amino acids long. CDR3 sequence reads: CASSLAGSNYNEQFF. CDR3 nucleotides: TGTGCCAGCAGCTTAGCCGGGAGCAACTACAATGAGCAGTTCTTC.

This clone was observed a few times. The V and J genes are TRBV28 and TRBJ1-1, with TRBD1 as a possible D gene (6 bases). Germline CDR1 reads MDHEN; CDR2 reads SYDVKM. CDR3 length: 16 amino acids. Trimming took 7 bases from V and 0 from J, leaving 18 bases between them. In nucleotides, the CDR3 is TGTGCCAGCAAAAAATTCAGGGGAGCCCTGAACACTGAAGCTTTCTTT. This translates into CASKKFRGALNTEAFF.

This clone is a singleton in its sample. This rearrangement joins TRBV2 to TRBJ1-2, with D possibly being TRBD1 (5 bases). Trimming left V 6 bases short and J 4 bases short, with 15 bases between. The CDR3 totals 14 residues. Germline assignment: CDR1 SNHLY and CDR2 FYNNEI. In DNA, the CDR3 is TGTGCCAGCAGCCCCCAAGGGGCTACCTATGGCTACACCTTC. It specifies CASSPQGATYGYTF.

V usage is TRBV18 and J usage is TRBJ2-5; 8 nucleotides match TRBD2. The CDR3 has 14 residues. Germline V CDR1 and CDR2: KGHSH, LQKENI. The junction had 1 base not matched to a gene; V was cut back by 0 bases and J by 4 bases. The CDR3 DNA sequence: TGTGCCAGCTCACCACCCCTAGCGGGAGAGACCCAGTACTTC. Amino acids: CASSPPLAGETQYF.

Only a few counts were recorded for this clone. The chain recombines TRBV29-1 with TRBJ1-1, with 7 bases identical to TRBD1. The CDR3 loop spans 12 amino acids. V lost 5 bases to trimming and J lost 7 bases; unmatched junction nucleotides: 7. Germline V CDR1 and CDR2: SQVTM, ANQGSEA. Here the CDR3 reads CSVSAGTDEAFF. For the CDR3, the DNA is TGCAGCGTTTCCGCCGGGACAGATGAAGCTTTCTTT.

The V call is TRBV5-1, the J call TRBJ1-1; 10 bases are a match to TRBD1. V shed 4 bases and J 4 bases; nucleotides not matched to a gene: 10. CDR1 is SGHRS and CDR2 is YFSETQ in the germline V gene. This CDR3 region has 16 residues. CDR3 in amino acids: CASSLHDRGRLTEAFF. The CDR3 DNA follows: TGCGCCAGCAGCCTTCATGACAGGGGGCGCCTCACTGAAGCTTTCTTT. The entire variable domain, with the rest obtained from reference TRBV5-1 and TRBJ1-1, is as follows: KAGVTQTPRYLIKTRGQQVTLSCSPISGHRSVSWYQQTPGQGLQFLFEYFSETQRNKGNFPGRFSGRQFSNSRSEMNVSTLELGDSALYLCASSLHDRGRLTEAFFGQGTRLTVV.

The genes are TRBV5-5 and TRBJ1-3; D possibly corresponds to TRBD1 (6 bases). This CDR3 is 18 amino acids long. Germline V gene lookup returns CDR1 SGHKS and CDR2 YYEKEE (reference sequence). V lost 1 base and J lost 0, with 17 bases in between. CDR3 bases: TGTGCCAGCAGCTTGTGGTTACAGGGAGGGGACTCTGGAAACACCATATATTTT. Amino acid sequence: CASSLWLQGGDSGNTIYF.

The rearrangement uses TRBV27 and TRBJ2-7; TRBD1 might be the D (5 bases). Germline V gene data show CDR1 as MNHEY and CDR2 as SMNVEV (reference sequence). The CDR3 has 15 residues. Between the trimmed V and J ends, which lost 5 bases and 6 bases, there was a span of 20 bases. CDR3 loop: CASSPLGRSPGEQYF. The CDR3 region has the DNA TGTGCCAGCAGTCCCCTGGGGCGATCCCCGGGCGAGCAGTACTTC.

This clone occurred once. V usage is TRBV15 and J usage is TRBJ2-6; the D is unclear. Per the germline V gene, CDR1 is LNHNV and CDR2 is YYDKDF (reference sequence). The CDR3 totals 17 residues. V was shortened by 1 base and J by 0 bases, with 10 bases between the two germline ends. The CDR3 DNA reads as TGTGCCACCAGCAGAGGCATGCGGTTCTCTGGGGCCAACGTCCTGACTTTC. As protein: CATSRGMRFSGANVLTF.

The V call is TRBV18, the J call TRBJ2-1; TRBD2 matches 11 bases. Germline V gene lookup returns CDR1 KGHSH and CDR2 LQKENI. The CDR3 has 18 residues. Trimming at V came to 7 bases and at J to 0 bases, leaving 11 bases not matched to a gene. Here the CDR3 reads CASFTRGLAESSYNEQFF. The CDR3 DNA sequence: TGTGCCAGCTTCACCAGGGGACTAGCGGAGAGCTCCTACAATGAGCAGTTCTTC.

This chain joins TRBV20-1 and TRBJ2-7; maybe TRBD1 (5 bases). The length of the CDR3 is 12 residues. Germline loops: CDR1 DFQATT, CDR2 SNEGSKA (reference sequence). Trimming took 3 bases from V and 4 from J, leaving 10 bases between them. The DNA for the CDR3 is TGCAGTGCTAGTACGCAGGGTTACGAGCAGTACTTC. It specifies CSASTQGYEQYF.

The V and J genes are TRBV7-2 and TRBJ2-3; the match to TRBD2 covers 11 bases. Germline V CDR1 and CDR2: SGHTA, FQGNSA. The CDR3 loop spans 16 amino acids. V was clipped by 5 bases and J by 3 bases; unmatched bases: 7. This CDR3 reads CASSPQGLAATDTQYF. CDR3 bases: TGTGCCAGCAGCCCGCAGGGACTAGCGGCTACAGATACGCAGTATTTT.